The entry below gives a single TCR beta chain sequence along with its context. Antigen specificity is unknown. These data come from a study of T cell repertoires in cytomegalovirus infection. Study context: From public TCR beta signatures came an indication of both CMV infection and matching HLA type. Overall study findings and caveats: It was HLA-C-restricted CMV-specific TCR beta clonotypes that dominated the response ex vivo.

Each CDR3 protein is one row after TCRdb ran MiXCR on the reads. Of roughly 720,000 distinct CDR3 sequences listed, 35% to 40% were seen once; the top ten hold 2.5% to 3.5%. Germline V gene lookup returns CDR1 SEHNR and CDR2 FQNEAQ (reference sequence). CDR3 length: 14 amino acids. Between the trimmed V and J ends, which lost 5 bases and 4 bases, there was a span of 11 bases. Sample: PBMCs. The TCR was taken from a human donor in good health (CMV status not recorded). Some clones in this sample may be carry-over from other donors' samples. V usage is TRBV7-9 and J usage is TRBJ2-2; D not certain. Here the CDR3 DNA reads TGTGCCAGCAGCACCTCATTCGGCACCGGGGAGCTGTTTTTT. Translated, it gives CASSTSFGTGELFF.